This T cell receptor beta chain emerged from a study of shared clonotypes between healthy human individuals. Study outcomes and limitations: Naive subsets typically showed greater estimated richness than memory subsets. Clonotype sharing among donors likely depends on sequencing depth. Generation probabilities of non-shared clonotypes were lower (relative to those shared by all four donors).

Remarks on this clone: Its antigen remains unknown. Other DNA sequences in the sample encode the same CDR3.

Genomic DNA (from each subset) was split evenly across several immunoSEQ plates. Produced via immunoSEQ multiplex PCR; TCRdb's table is partial and in-frame only. Of about 2.4 million clones in the sample, about 92% were seen once. Germline values: CDR1 SGHAT, CDR2 FQNNGV. The CDR3 loop spans 15 amino acids. Between the trimmed V and J ends, which lost 4 bases and 0 bases, there was a span of 13 bases. The chain is built from TRBV11-2 and TRBJ2-7, with D perhaps matching TRBD2 (6 bases). Sequencing was done on a sample of naive CD4+ T cells sorted from blood. Subset here: CD45RA+ positively selected. The receptor comes from a man between 18 and 35 years old in good health. The CDR3 DNA is TGTGCCAGCAGCTCTCCGGGACTTTCCTCCTACGAGCAGTACTTC. Amino acids: CASSSPGLSSYEQYF. Using reference TRBV11-2 and TRBJ2-7 for the parts outside the CDR3, the full variable domain is EAGVAQSPRYKIIEKRQSVAFWCNPISGHATLYWYQQILGQGPKLLIQFQNNGVVDDSQLPKDRFSAERLKGVDSTLKIQPAKLEDSAVYLCASSSPGLSSYEQYFGPGTRLTVT.